The clone carrying this T cell receptor beta chain was seen more than once but under ten times. Trimming stripped 3 bases from V and 11 bases from J, with 11 bases between. CDR1 is MNHEY, CDR2 SMNVEV, per germline (reference sequence). CDR3 length equals 13 residues. These data belong to a study of T cell repertoires in cytomegalovirus infection. TCRdb recomputed calls from the reads with MiXCR, one row per CDR3 protein. The profile covers 350,000 to 550,000 distinct CDR3 sequences, with roughly 31% appearing a single time and around 15% taken by the ten largest. Source material: PBMCs. This TCR came from a human donor in good health (CMV status not recorded). Some clones in this sample may be carry-over from other donors' samples. This chain joins TRBV27 and TRBJ1-6; D call uncertain. The CDR3 coding sequence is TGTGCCAGCAGTTTGACCCAAGACCCACCCCTCCACTTT. It yields the protein CASSLTQDPPLHF.